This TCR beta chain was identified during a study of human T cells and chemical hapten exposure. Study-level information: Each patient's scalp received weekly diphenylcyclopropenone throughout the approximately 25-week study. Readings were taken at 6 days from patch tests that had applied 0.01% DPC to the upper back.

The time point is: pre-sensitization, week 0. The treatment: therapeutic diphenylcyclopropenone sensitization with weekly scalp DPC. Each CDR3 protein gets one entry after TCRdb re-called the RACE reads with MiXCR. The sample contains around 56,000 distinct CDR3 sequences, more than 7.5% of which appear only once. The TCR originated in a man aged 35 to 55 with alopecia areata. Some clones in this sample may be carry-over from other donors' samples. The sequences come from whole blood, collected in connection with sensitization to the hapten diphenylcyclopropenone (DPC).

The CDR3 DNA is TGTGCCAGCAGTTCCTTAGGGACGGCTTGGTACTTC. The encoded protein is CASSSLGTAWYF. The chain links TRBV28 to TRBJ2-7; D might be TRBD1 or TRBD2, each matching 5 bases. The V end was cut by 4 bases, the J end by 12 bases, with 16 bases between. Germline values: CDR1 MDHEN, CDR2 SYDVKM. The CDR3 runs to 12 residues.